The T cell receptor beta chain under discussion was sequenced for a study of blood T cell repertoires in COVID-19. Study-level background: Researchers got acute and convalescent COVID-19 samples from the United States, Italy and Spain. Nucleic acid was either cDNA or gDNA, and it came from T cells, B-cell-depleted T cells, or PBMCs.

Looked up from germline, CDR1 is MNHEY and CDR2 is SVGAGI. The V gene end was trimmed by 4 bases and the J gene end by 4 bases; junction bases not matched to a gene: 6. The length of the CDR3 is 16 residues. Methods used by the authors: Quantification of nucleated cells was approximated via reference gene primer amplification. Method: immunoSEQ multiplex PCR; TCRdb's copy keeps in-frame clones and lacks some. D and trimming come from the DNA, and the V and J calls and clone size come from that table. Of about 97,000 clones listed, approximately 92% are singletons. The origin of this receptor is a man aged 18-30 years with acute or convalescent COVID-19. The chain joins TRBV6-5 to TRBJ2-1; 11 positions match TRBD2. The specimen sequenced was peripheral blood. CDR3 sequence (DNA): TGTGCCAGCAGTTTCACCGGGACTAGCGGTTACAATGAGCAGTTCTTC. Protein sequence: CASSFTGTSGYNEQFF.